Listed here is a single T cell receptor (beta chain). The data are from a study of T cells in Graves' hyperthyroidism and ophthalmopathy. Germline-derived CDR1 and CDR2 are SGHTA and FQGNSA. V was cut by 5 bases and J by 2 bases, with 13 bases left in between. The CDR3 runs 14 residues. RNA transcripts gave rise to amplified TCR beta CDR3 regions. Primed by the HTBI set, a first-round RT-PCR was run on the TCR CDR3. TCRdb analysed the multiplex PCR reads with MiXCR anew, one entry per CDR3 protein. The sample lists about 840,000 distinct CDR3 sequences, around 39% occurring once. The sequenced sample was blood. The chain employs TRBV7-2 and TRBJ2-7, with D perhaps matching TRBD2 (5 bases). The origin of this receptor is a man aged 18 to 30 with Graves' hyperthyroidism. The CDR3 is CASSHGRGTYEQYF. DNA of the CDR3: TGTGCCAGCAGCCACGGACGGGGAACCTACGAGCAGTACTTC.